Here is one T cell receptor (beta chain) with its context. Its target is unknown. This sample is drawn from a study of shared clonotypes between healthy human individuals. Across the whole study: Donors had three CD4 naive, three CD4 memory, two CD8 naive and one CD8 memory plate apiece.

Naive CD8 cells lacked CD45RO, underwent positive selection for CCR7 and left out terminally differentiated effector memory CD45RA+ cells. Using immunoSEQ multiplex PCR, the repertoire was profiled, and TCRdb retains in-frame clones only, with some absent. Altogether around 1.9 million clones are present, roughly 93% being singletons, with the ten largest covering about 1.7%. Findings of the study overall: Researchers found naive subsets generally carried larger estimated richness than memory subsets.

The TCR originated in a man between 18 and 35 years old in good health. Some clones in this sample may be carry-over from other donors' samples. Source material: naive CD8+ T cells from PBMCs.

The CDR3 sequence is CASSSPPAEAFF. Written as DNA, the CDR3 is TGTGCCAGCAGCTCGCCCCCAGCTGAAGCTTTCTTT. The chain recombines TRBV7-9 with TRBJ1-1, with D uncertain. Germline loops: CDR1 SEHNR, CDR2 FQNEAQ (reference sequence). This CDR3 contains 12 residues. The V and J ends lost 4 bases and 6 bases respectively, with 9 bases between them.